This T cell receptor beta chain was captured by sequencing in a study of Ad26.COV2.S vaccination and SARS-CoV-2 variants. Broader study findings: Spike-specific TCR breadth was greater in vaccine than placebo recipients.

CDR1 is MNHNY and CDR2 is SVGAGI in the germline V gene (reference sequence). The CDR3 has 16 residues. Trimming shortened V by 6 bases and J by 4 bases, and 21 bases separated the two germline ends. The sample's treatment: 15 to 20 received Ad26.COV2.S at low or high dose, single or two shots; about 5 received placebo; per-sample allocation not given. Samples analyzed were those drawn on day 63 after the first vaccine or placebo injection. Recruitment in Boston yielded a donor of adult age, 18-55 years. This clone was seen only once. The antigen is undetermined. The method was immunoSEQ multiplex PCR; TCRdb's version includes in-frame clones alone and lacks a portion of them. In the table there are hundreds of thousands of clones, about 88% of which are singletons.

Sequenced material: peripheral blood, taken in a trial of Ad26.COV2.S vaccine versus placebo. This sequence was found in a person between 18 and 65 years old who received the Ad26.COV2.S COVID-19 vaccine or a placebo. V is TRBV6-6 and J is TRBJ1-1; D perhaps matches TRBD1 (5 bases). In DNA form, the CDR3 reads TGTGCCAGCAGCGACTTACTAGGGGCAGGAGGCACTGAAGCTTTCTTT. Residues: CASSDLLGAGGTEAFF.